These 6 T cell receptor beta chains share one sample of origin, sequenced in a study of blood T cell repertoires in COVID-19. Generated by immunoSEQ multiplex PCR, the TCRdb table keeps only in-frame clones and is missing some. Of 400,000 to 550,000 clones in the sample, 70% to 90% were seen once. The source material was PBMCs or T cells enriched from blood (not recorded which). The receptors stem from a young woman with acute COVID-19.

The genes are TRBV10-1 and TRBJ2-1, with 8 bases that match TRBD2. Per germline, CDR1 WNHNN and CDR2 SYGVQD (reference sequence). Germline trimming cut 5 bases from V and 7 bases from J; bases unmatched to any gene: 7. The CDR3 is made up of 14 amino acids. CDR3 region: CASSTGTSVNEQFF. The CDR3 DNA is TGCGCCAGCAGTACCGGGACTAGTGTGAATGAGCAGTTCTTC.

V and J are TRBV7-9 and TRBJ1-3, with 7 bases fitting TRBD1. The germline CDR1 and CDR2 sequences are SEHNR and FQNEAQ (reference sequence). The CDR3 loop spans 15 amino acids. V shed 1 base and J 8 bases; nucleotides not matched to a gene: 8. CDR3: CASSLETGTDDTIYF. CDR3 DNA: TGTGCCAGCAGCTTAGAGACCGGGACAGATGACACCATATATTTT.

The chain is built from TRBV27 and TRBJ2-1; 8 bases match TRBD2. Trimming cost V 5 bases and J 4 bases; bases outside gene matches: 7. Germline CDR1 is MNHEY and CDR2 is SMNVEV (reference sequence). The CDR3 has 15 residues. CDR3 in DNA: TGTGCCAGCAGTCCTGGACTAGCAGAGTACAATGAGCAGTTCTTC. Encoded protein: CASSPGLAEYNEQFF.

The chain has TRBV28 and TRBJ1-6; 11 bases line up with TRBD1. The length of the CDR3 is 15 residues. CDR1 is MDHEN, CDR2 SYDVKM, per germline. The V and J ends lost 6 bases and 7 bases, in that order; junction bases with no gene match: 5. CDR3 loop: CASRLGQGDNSPLHF. As DNA, the CDR3 is TGTGCCAGCAGACTGGGACAGGGGGACAATTCACCCCTCCACTTT. Based on the CDR3 plus reference TRBV28 and TRBJ1-6, the full variable domain is DVKVTQSSRYLVKRTGEKVFLECVQDMDHENMFWYRQDPGLGLRLIYFSYDVKMKEKGDIPEGYSVSREKKERFSLILESASTNQTSMYLCASRLGQGDNSPLHFGNGTRLTVT.

Here the CDR3 DNA reads TGTGCCAGCAGCAAGAGCGGAGGCCCCTACGAGCAGTACTTC. This encodes CASSKSGGPYEQYF. The chain employs TRBV28 and TRBJ2-7, with D perhaps matching TRBD2 (5 bases). Germline values: CDR1 MDHEN, CDR2 SYDVKM. This CDR3 comprises 14 residues. V was clipped by 6 bases and J by 2 bases, with 14 bases between them. Variable domain in full (rest from reference TRBV28 and TRBJ2-7): DVKVTQSSRYLVKRTGEKVFLECVQDMDHENMFWYRQDPGLGLRLIYFSYDVKMKEKGDIPEGYSVSREKKERFSLILESASTNQTSMYLCASSKSGGPYEQYFGPGTRLTVT.

The V and J genes are TRBV15 and TRBJ2-2; 9 nucleotides align to TRBD1. V shed 1 base and J 6 bases; nucleotides not matched to a gene: 12. The CDR3 totals 18 residues. The germline CDR1 and CDR2 sequences are LNHNV and YYDKDF (reference sequence). In DNA form, the CDR3 reads TGTGCCACCAGCAGAGCGGGACAGGGTTTTGGTAGGGCCGGGGAGCTGTTTTTT. It specifies CATSRAGQGFGRAGELFF.